What follows is one TCR beta chain and its context. These data are taken from a study of technical replicates of blood from several donors. The V and J ends lost 1 base and 2 bases, in that order; junction bases with no gene match: 3. Germline assignment: CDR1 SGHRS and CDR2 YFSETQ. The CDR3 runs to 15 residues. Produced via immunoSEQ multiplex PCR; TCRdb's table is partial and in-frame only. The sample includes more than 75,000 clones, approximately 86% of them seen just once. The source material was PBMCs. This clonotype was sampled from a human donor in good health. Some clones in this sample may be carry-over from other donors' samples. The V and J genes are TRBV5-1 and TRBJ2-5; 9 bases are shared with TRBD1. Written as DNA, the CDR3 is TGCGCCAGCAGCTTGTGGGGACAGGGACAAGAGACCCAGTACTTC. It codes for CASSLWGQGQETQYF.